The clone carrying this T cell receptor beta chain has just a few counts. What it binds is unknown. The germline V gene has CDR1 SGHAT and CDR2 FQNNGV. V lost 2 bases and J lost 6; bases outside the gene matches: 10. This CDR3 region has 17 residues. cDNA synthesis used the whole RNA isolate, giving expressed TCRB sequences. Clones were sequenced by immunoSEQ multiplex PCR, and TCRdb holds only the in-frame ones, with some missing. This table has roughly 290,000 clones, 15% appearing once. This entry comes from a study of beta chain features in type 1 diabetes. Overall study results and limits: Across all four CD4+ subsets, people with type 1 diabetes showed modestly shorter TCRB CDR3s. A potential PCR bias toward shorter templates would be equal in patient and control samples. A cDNA-based sequencing approach could over-represent cells with high TCR expression.

The V and J genes are TRBV11-2 and TRBJ2-1; 10 bases are a match to TRBD1. What was sequenced was naive CD4+ T cells from blood. This TCR was recovered from a man aged 18 to 29 with type 1 diabetes. CDR3 loop: CASSLRLTGGGGNEQFF. The CDR3 bases are TGTGCCAGCAGCTTACGACTGACAGGGGGCGGGGGCAATGAGCAGTTCTTC.